The text below deals with one T cell receptor (beta chain). As yet, its antigen is unknown. This record belongs to a study of T cells in tumors after PD-1 blockade. Only in-frame clones appear in the TCRdb table, and some are missing; sequencing was by immunoSEQ multiplex PCR. The table records 7,000 to 10,000 clones, around 57% of them present only once. The CDR3 totals 13 residues. Trimming cost V 1 base and J 3 bases; bases outside gene matches: 3. Germline V gene data show CDR1 as GTSNPN and CDR2 as SVGIG (reference sequence). Time point defined: second of two post-therapy site-matched biopsies around two months apart. General study results and limits: Blood contained roughly 43% of the tumor's TCR clonotypes.

Sequencing was performed on tumor tissue, taken after anti-PD-1 treatment. The clonotype was recovered from a human donor with basal cell carcinoma. The chain combines TRBV30 with TRBJ2-7; 7 bases align to TRBD1. CDR3: CAWSDWTGYEQYF. Here the CDR3 DNA reads TGTGCCTGGAGTGACTGGACAGGCTACGAGCAGTACTTC.